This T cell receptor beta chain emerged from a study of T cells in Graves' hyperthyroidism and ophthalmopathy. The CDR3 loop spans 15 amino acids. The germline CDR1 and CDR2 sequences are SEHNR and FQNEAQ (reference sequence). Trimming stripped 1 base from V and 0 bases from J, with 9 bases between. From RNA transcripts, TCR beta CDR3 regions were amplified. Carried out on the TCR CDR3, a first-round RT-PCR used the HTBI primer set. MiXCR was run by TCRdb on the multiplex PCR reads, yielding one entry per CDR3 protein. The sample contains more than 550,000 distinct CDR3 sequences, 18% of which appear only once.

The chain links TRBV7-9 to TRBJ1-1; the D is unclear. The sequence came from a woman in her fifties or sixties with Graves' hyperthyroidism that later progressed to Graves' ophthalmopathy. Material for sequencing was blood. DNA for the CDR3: TGTGCCAGCAGCTTAGAGATTCAGCTGAACACTGAAGCTTTCTTT. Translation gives CASSLEIQLNTEAFF. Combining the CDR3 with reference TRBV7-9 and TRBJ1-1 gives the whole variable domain DTGVSQNPRHKITKRGQNVTFRCDPISEHNRLYWYRQTLGQGPEFLTYFQNEAQLEKSRLLSDRFSAERPKGSFSTLEIQRTEQGDSAMYLCASSLEIQLNTEAFFGQGTRLTVV.